These 14 T cell receptor beta chains were all obtained from the same sample, sequenced in a study of naive and memory T cell subsets (TCRdb year 2017). What the study reported, not specific to this receptor: Naive repertoires, especially CD8, contained a few larger clonotypes, possibly memory cells re-expressing CD45RA.

No cognate antigen is known for these TCRs. Library preparation employed UMI-ligation and nested PCR. TCRdb shows the sequencer as Illumina MiSeq. An equimolar mix of two oligonucleotides covering both TRBC1 and TRBC2 was used as the beta constant-region primer. The ligated cDNA went through four rounds of PCR with nested alpha and beta constant-region primers together with the SP2 primer. The public reads were quality trimmed at Q25 with fastp and then assembled into clones with MiXCR by TCRdb, keeping productive beta chains. Rows merge per CDR3 protein into single entries with the most common DNA and genes. Present in this sample are some 82,000 distinct CDR3 sequences, around 11% of which were seen just once. Together, the top ten hold approximately 0.14% of the sample. Sequenced material: naive CD4+ T cells from blood. According to the study, the label for this sample's cell subset or site signals: naive T cells, CD45RA high CD27+. These receptor sequences come from a human donor in good health.

This clonotype was seen a handful of times. This chain joins TRBV30 and TRBJ1-2; TRBD1 might be the D (6 bases). This CDR3 has 13 residues. V was trimmed by 7 bases and J by 0 bases, leaving 12 bases between them. Germline CDR1 and CDR2: GTSNPN and SVGIG (reference sequence). Here the CDR3 reads CASNRVSNYGYTF. The CDR3 coding sequence is TGTGCCTCAAACAGGGTCTCTAACTATGGCTACACCTTC.

In this sample, this clonotype turned up many times. The chain couples TRBV18 to TRBJ2-1; TRBD1 aligns across 7 bases. V shed 6 bases, J shed 2 bases, and the junction held 7 bases outside the gene matches. This CDR3 is 15 amino acids long. CDR1 KGHSH and CDR2 LQKENI come from the germline V gene. The CDR3 DNA follows: TGTGCCAGCTCGCCCGACAGGGTTACCTACAATGAGCAGTTCTTC. It codes for CASSPDRVTYNEQFF. The variable domain in full, with the rest retrieved from reference TRBV18 and TRBJ2-1, is NAGVMQNPRHLVRRRGQEARLRCSPMKGHSHVYWYRQLPEEGLKFMVYLQKENIIDESGMPKERFSAEFPKEGPSILRIQQVVRGDSAAYFCASSPDRVTYNEQFFGPGTRLTVL.

CDR3 bases: TGTGCCACCAGTGGCCGCCGGGACAGGGGTGATCAGCCCCAGCATTTT. Translating it yields CATSGRRDRGDQPQHF. The rearrangement uses TRBV24-1 and TRBJ1-5, with 10 bases matching TRBD1. The CDR3 is made up of 16 amino acids. CDR1 and CDR2 from the germline V gene are KGHDR and SFDVKD. Germline trimming cut 5 bases from V and 5 bases from J; bases unmatched to any gene: 8.

The chain links TRBV28 to TRBJ2-1, with 16 bases that match TRBD2. This CDR3 is 15 amino acids long. CDR1 is MDHEN and CDR2 is SYDVKM in the germline V gene. J gave up 4 bases and V 8 bases, and 2 bases lay outside the gene matches. The CDR3 DNA reads TGTGCCAGCGAGGGACTAGCGGGGGGGTACAATGAGCAGTTCTTC. Its translation: CASEGLAGGYNEQFF.

This clonotype was seen ten or more times. DNA for the CDR3: TGCGCCAGCAGCTTGGTGGCAGTCACCGGGGAGCTGTTTTTT. Residues: CASSLVAVTGELFF. This sequence joins TRBV5-1 and TRBJ2-2; D remains ambiguous. The CDR3 covers 14 residues. CDR1 and CDR2 from the germline V gene are SGHRS and YFSETQ. Trimming took 0 bases from V and 4 from J, leaving 7 bases between them.

This clonotype was seen only a few times. This chain joins TRBV29-1 and TRBJ1-2, with TRBD1 identical over 7 bases. This CDR3 has 15 residues. V was clipped by 2 bases and J by 7 bases; unmatched bases: 13. CDR1 and CDR2 from the germline V gene are SQVTM and ANQGSEA. This chain's CDR3 is CSVERQATGASGYTF. CDR3 bases: TGCAGCGTTGAACGTCAGGCTACAGGGGCGTCTGGCTACACCTTC.

The rearrangement uses TRBV5-1 and TRBJ2-7; maybe TRBD2 (5 bases). This CDR3 region has 15 residues. The germline V and J ends were trimmed by 0 bases and 2 bases, with 12 bases remaining between them. The germline V gene encodes CDR1 SGHRS and CDR2 YFSETQ. The DNA of the CDR3 is TGCGCCAGCAGCTTGGCCCGAGGGTACACCTACGAGCAGTACTTC. Residues: CASSLARGYTYEQYF.

The chain uses TRBV7-3 and TRBJ1-1; unclear D gene. V gave up 0 bases and J gave up 1 base, with 6 bases separating them. This CDR3 contains 14 residues. Germline V CDR1 and CDR2: SGHTA, FQGTGA. The CDR3 sequence: CASSLTAQNTEAFF. The CDR3 DNA reads TGTGCCAGCAGCTTAACCGCCCAGAACACTGAAGCTTTCTTT.

In its sample, this clonotype was seen many times. The chain uses TRBV7-8 and TRBJ2-3; TRBD2 matches 9 bases. Germline lookup yields CDR1 SGHVS and CDR2 FQNEAQ. The CDR3 runs 17 residues. Unmatched junction bases numbered 7, after V lost 1 base and J lost 2 bases. Here the CDR3 reads CASSLVGLATPTDTQYF. CDR3 in DNA: TGTGCCAGCAGCTTAGTCGGACTAGCGACACCCACAGATACGCAGTATTTT.

The CDR3 DNA reads as TGCAGTGGGAAGGACCCGAACACTGAAGCTTTCTTT. As protein: CSGKDPNTEAFF. The chain employs TRBV20-1 and TRBJ1-1, with D unclear. The CDR3 covers 12 residues. CDR1 DFQATT and CDR2 SNEGSKA come from the germline V gene (reference sequence). Trimming removed 7 bases from V and 1 base from J, with 10 bases in between.

This clonotype was recorded a few times. The V call is TRBV2, the J call TRBJ2-2; TRBD2 is a possible D gene (6 bases). Trimming removed 8 bases from V and 2 bases from J, with 12 bases in between. There are 14 residues in the CDR3. CDR1 is SNHLY and CDR2 is FYNNEI in the germline V gene. This CDR3 reads CASCRGTNTGELFF. DNA for the CDR3: TGTGCCAGCTGTCGGGGGACTAACACCGGGGAGCTGTTTTTT. The full variable domain, rest sourced from reference TRBV2 and TRBJ2-2, is EPEVTQTPSHQVTQMGQEVILRCVPISNHLYFYWYRQILGQKVEFLVSFYNNEISEKSEIFDDQFSVERPDGSNFTLKIRSTKLEDSAMYFCASCRGTNTGELFFGEGSRLTVL.

This clonotype appeared many times. V and J are TRBV20-1 and TRBJ2-7, with 7 bases lining up with TRBD1. The germline CDR1 and CDR2 sequences are DFQATT and SNEGSKA (reference sequence). This CDR3 spans 13 amino acids. V was pared by 5 bases and J by 0 bases, with 4 bases of the junction left unmatched. CDR3 DNA: TGCAGTGCTGCCGGGACAGACTCCTACGAGCAGTACTTC. The encoded protein is CSAAGTDSYEQYF.

The chain uses TRBV6-1 and TRBJ2-1; 10 nucleotides line up with TRBD1. CDR1 MNHNS and CDR2 SASEGT come from the germline V gene. V dropped 2 bases and J dropped 7; count of bases not matched to a gene: 5. The length of the CDR3 is 15 residues. The CDR3 loop is CASSESSGQGNEQFF. Here the CDR3 DNA reads TGTGCCAGCAGTGAATCCTCGGGACAGGGGAATGAGCAGTTCTTC.

The V gene is TRBV5-1, the J gene TRBJ2-7, with 11 positions matching TRBD1. The junction had 8 bases not matched to a gene; V was cut back by 0 bases and J by 3 bases. CDR1 is SGHRS and CDR2 is YFSETQ in the germline V gene. CDR3 length: 17 amino acids. CDR3 in DNA: TGCGCCAGCAGCTTGGCCCCCGGGACAGGGGGGAACTACGAGCAGTACTTC. Translated, it gives CASSLAPGTGGNYEQYF.